These 18 T cell receptor beta chains came from one sample sequenced in a study of blood T cell repertoires in COVID-19. Repertoires were generated with immunoSEQ multiplex PCR, while TCRdb's copy carries only in-frame clones and drops some. In the table there are around 400,000 clones, over 75% of which are singletons. Source material: peripheral blood. These receptors were taken from a woman aged 55-75 years with COVID-19, enrolled during active disease.

The chain is built from TRBV4-2 and TRBJ1-1, with unresolved D. Trimming removed 4 bases at V and 2 bases at J, with 14 bases between. The V gene's germline CDR1 is LGHNA and CDR2 YNFKEQ. The CDR3 spans 15 residues. This chain's CDR3 is CASSPQPGRNTEAFF. In DNA form, the CDR3 reads TGTGCCAGCAGCCCCCAACCCGGGAGAAACACTGAAGCTTTCTTT.

The chain recombines TRBV5-4 with TRBJ1-2, with 9 bases that match TRBD1. Germline assignment: CDR1 SGHNT and CDR2 YYREEE (reference sequence). The CDR3 extends over 16 amino acids. Germline trimming cut 4 bases from V and 1 base from J; bases unmatched to any gene: 8. The CDR3 nucleotides are TGTGCCAGCAGCATACCGGGACAGGGCCGTAACTATGGCTACACCTTC. Translating gives CASSIPGQGRNYGYTF.

The V gene is TRBV5-1, the J gene TRBJ1-5; a possible D gene is TRBD1 (6 bases). V was clipped by 2 bases and J by 3 bases, with 12 bases between them. The CDR3 spans 15 residues. The germline V gene encodes CDR1 SGHRS and CDR2 YFSETQ. The DNA of the CDR3 is TGCGCCAGCAGCTTCACAGGGTTGAACAATCAGCCCCAGCATTTT. Protein sequence: CASSFTGLNNQPQHF.

CDR3 protein: CASSPGQITDTQYF. The CDR3 DNA reads as TGTGCCAGCAGCCCCGGACAGATCACAGATACGCAGTATTTT. The genes are TRBV7-3 and TRBJ2-3; possible D gene TRBD1, 6 bases. The CDR3 loop spans 14 amino acids. Trimming cost V 5 bases and J 2 bases, with 11 bases left between them. Germline assignment: CDR1 SGHTA and CDR2 FQGTGA.

The genes are TRBV9 and TRBJ1-4, with 12 nucleotides matching TRBD1. After removal of 3 bases from V and 3 bases from J, the junction contained 6 bases not matched to a gene. The CDR3 is 17 amino acids. Germline lookup yields CDR1 SGDLS and CDR2 YYNGEE. CDR3 loop: CASSARGTGGPNEKLFF. As DNA, the CDR3 is TGTGCCAGCAGCGCCCGGGGGACAGGGGGCCCTAATGAAAAACTGTTTTTT.

This clone has more than one count but fewer than ten. The chain has TRBV6-5 and TRBJ1-1, with 7 nucleotides matching TRBD1. The CDR3 sequence is 14 residues long. Germline V gives CDR1 MNHEY, CDR2 SVGAGI. Trimming cost V 6 bases and J 3 bases; bases outside gene matches: 7. The CDR3 DNA follows: TGTGCCAGCAGCGAGGACAGGCGGGACACTGAAGCTTTCTTT. It yields the protein CASSEDRRDTEAFF.

This clone was counted once. This chain joins TRBV3-1 (or the pseudogene TRBV3-2) and TRBJ1-6; TRBD1 might be the D (6 bases). The CDR3 has 15 amino acids. Germline V gene data show CDR1 as LGHDT and CDR2 as YNNKEL (reference sequence). Trimming pared 1 base from V and 9 bases from J, leaving 13 bases between. CDR3 amino acids: CASSQGTGLSSPLHF. CDR3 bases: TGTGCCAGCAGCCAAGGTACAGGGCTGAGTTCACCCCTCCACTTT.

The V and J genes are TRBV27 and TRBJ2-6, with 9 bases identical to TRBD1. The V gene end was trimmed by 5 bases and the J gene end by 2 bases; junction bases not matched to a gene: 4. The CDR3 is made up of 16 amino acids. Germline CDR1 is MNHEY and CDR2 is SMNVEV (reference sequence). The CDR3 region has the DNA TGTGCCAGCAGTGCAACAGGGGGCGCTGGGGCCAACGTCCTGACTTTC. Protein sequence: CASSATGGAGANVLTF.

The chain employs TRBV28 and TRBJ1-5, with 9 bases lining up with TRBD1. This CDR3 has 14 amino acids. With V trimmed by 5 bases and J by 7 bases, 6 bases remained unmatched. Germline CDR1 reads MDHEN; CDR2 reads SYDVKM. CDR3 DNA: TGTGCCAGCAGTCCCGGGACAGGGTACCAGCCCCAGCATTTT. This encodes CASSPGTGYQPQHF.

The V and J genes are TRBV5-8 and TRBJ1-1; 10 nucleotides align to TRBD1. The germline CDR1 and CDR2 sequences are SGHTS and YDEGEE. V lost 4 bases to trimming and J lost 4 bases; unmatched junction nucleotides: 10. CDR3 length: 16 residues. The CDR3 DNA follows: TGTGCCAGCAGCCGGGGGAGGACAGGGGGGAGCACTGAAGCTTTCTTT. Translating gives CASSRGRTGGSTEAFF.

This sequence joins TRBV11-3 and TRBJ2-3; TRBD1 matches 7 bases. J lost 6 bases, V lost 5 bases, and 8 bases had no gene match. The CDR3 covers 14 residues. CDR1 SGHNT and CDR2 YENEEA come from the germline V gene. DNA of the CDR3: TGTGCCAGCAGCGCTGACAGGGAGTCGGATACGCAGTATTTT. Its protein is CASSADRESDTQYF.

This chain links TRBV12-3 or TRBV12-4 with TRBJ1-3; 7 bases are shared with TRBD1. The CDR3 sequence is 13 residues long. Trimming cost V 8 bases and J 4 bases; bases outside gene matches: 5. CDR3 amino acids: CASSGGRGNTIYF. The CDR3 DNA follows: TGTGCCAGCTCAGGGGGGCGCGGAAACACCATATATTTT.

This clone was counted a single time. This chain joins TRBV7-6 and TRBJ1-5; D gene ambiguous. From germline, CDR1 is SGHVS and CDR2 FNYEAQ. V was pared by 0 bases and J by 3 bases, with 12 bases between. This CDR3 comprises 16 residues. The CDR3 protein is CASSLAPERDNQPQHF. For the CDR3, the DNA is TGTGCCAGCAGCTTAGCGCCGGAGAGGGACAATCAGCCCCAGCATTTT.

V gene TRBV2 combines with J gene TRBJ1-4; no firm D call. Looked up from germline, CDR1 is SNHLY and CDR2 is FYNNEI. The CDR3 runs 14 residues. V gave up 4 bases and J gave up 2 bases, with 8 bases separating them. This chain's CDR3 is CASSVRPTNEKLFF. The CDR3 DNA is TGTGCCAGCAGTGTGAGGCCTACTAATGAAAAACTGTTTTTT. The variable domain in full, completed from reference TRBV2 and TRBJ1-4, reads EPEVTQTPSHQVTQMGQEVILRCVPISNHLYFYWYRQILGQKVEFLVSFYNNEISEKSEIFDDQFSVERPDGSNFTLKIRSTKLEDSAMYFCASSVRPTNEKLFFGSGTQLSVL.

The V call is TRBV28, the J call TRBJ2-4; D is unclear. CDR3 length: 12 amino acids. The V gene's germline CDR1 is MDHEN and CDR2 SYDVKM. Trimming shortened V by 8 bases and J by 7 bases, and 12 bases separated the two germline ends. The DNA of the CDR3 is TGTGCCAGCGGTGACACAGTTAACATTCAGTACTTC. Protein product: CASGDTVNIQYF.

V is TRBV11-3 and J is TRBJ1-1; D unresolved. V was shortened by 3 bases and J by 1 base, with 6 bases between the two germline ends. CDR3 length: 13 amino acids. Germline lookup yields CDR1 SGHNT and CDR2 YENEEA. The CDR3 loop reads CASSFGENTEAFF. In DNA form, the CDR3 reads TGTGCCAGCAGCTTCGGGGAGAACACTGAAGCTTTCTTT.

V usage is TRBV5-1 and J usage is TRBJ1-3, with a possible D match to TRBD1 (5 bases). V lost 0 bases and J lost 12, with 16 bases in between. This CDR3 is 14 amino acids long. Germline V gene data show CDR1 as SGHRS and CDR2 as YFSETQ. CDR3 loop: CASSLGQGRPFIYF. The CDR3 nucleotides are TGCGCCAGCAGCTTGGGGCAGGGTAGACCTTTCATATATTTT. Together with reference TRBV5-1 and TRBJ1-3, the CDR3 gives the full variable domain: KAGVTQTPRYLIKTRGQQVTLSCSPISGHRSVSWYQQTPGQGLQFLFEYFSETQRNKGNFPGRFSGRQFSNSRSEMNVSTLELGDSALYLCASSLGQGRPFIYFGEGSWLTVV.

V usage is TRBV7-6 and J usage is TRBJ1-1; TRBD1 agrees at 7 bases. Germline values: CDR1 SGHVS, CDR2 FNYEAQ. This CDR3 spans 16 amino acids. The ends lost 1 base at V and 3 bases at J; junction bases unmatched: 8. The CDR3 DNA reads as TGTGCCAGCAGCTTAGTTCCGCCGACAGGGTACACTGAAGCTTTCTTT. Its protein is CASSLVPPTGYTEAFF.